Listed here are 15 T cell receptor beta chains from one sample, sequenced in a study of blood T cell repertoires in COVID-19. Sequencing used immunoSEQ multiplex PCR; TCRdb keeps in-frame clones, though not all of them. This sample has 130,000 to 150,000 clones, with more than 80% found just once. The sample consisted of peripheral blood. Receptor source: a woman of 80 years or more in a cohort sampled during active or convalescent COVID-19.

The table lists this clone with a few counts. The rearrangement links TRBV3-1 (or the pseudogene TRBV3-2) to TRBJ1-3; 9 bases fit TRBD1. With V trimmed by 1 base and J by 4 bases, 8 bases remained unmatched. Germline CDR1 is LGHDT and CDR2 is YNNKEL (reference sequence). CDR3 size: 17 residues. As DNA, the CDR3 is TGTGCCAGCAGCCAAGGGACAGGGGCGCAATCCGGAAACACCATATATTTT. Amino acid sequence: CASSQGTGAQSGNTIYF.

The V and J genes are TRBV5-4 and TRBJ2-3, with 10 positions matching TRBD2. There are 17 residues in the CDR3. V shed 4 bases, J shed 5 bases, and the junction held 13 bases outside the gene matches. CDR1 and CDR2 from the germline V gene are SGHNT and YYREEE (reference sequence). The CDR3 spells CASSVTWSGGAGDTQYF. CDR3 in DNA: TGTGCCAGCAGCGTCACCTGGAGCGGGGGGGCAGGAGATACGCAGTATTTT.

V usage is TRBV4-2 and J usage is TRBJ1-2, with TRBD1 matching over 7 bases. CDR1 is LGHNA and CDR2 is YNFKEQ in the germline V gene. J was trimmed by 2 bases and V by 4 bases; bases with no gene match: 4. This CDR3 spans 14 amino acids. The chain's CDR3 is CASSRGQENYGYTF. CDR3 nucleotide sequence: TGTGCCAGCAGCCGAGGACAGGAGAACTATGGCTACACCTTC.

The genes are TRBV27 and TRBJ1-2; D not certain. Per germline, CDR1 MNHEY and CDR2 SMNVEV (reference sequence). CDR3 size: 13 residues. V was shortened by 3 bases and J by 8 bases, with 13 bases between the two germline ends. CDR3 bases: TGTGCCAGCAGTTTCGGAGGGCGAGGCGGCTACACCTTC. Amino acids: CASSFGGRGGYTF.

V gene TRBV6-6 combines with J gene TRBJ1-3, with 8 bases matching TRBD1. This CDR3 region has 14 residues. The germline gives CDR1 MNHNY, CDR2 SVGAGI (reference sequence). V shed 5 bases and J 6 bases; nucleotides not matched to a gene: 6. In DNA form, the CDR3 reads TGTGCCAGCAGTCGACAGGGGCTGATAAACACCATATATTTT. Protein sequence: CASSRQGLINTIYF.

The chain uses TRBV4-1 and TRBJ1-3; D is uncertain. Germline lookup yields CDR1 MGHRA and CDR2 YSYEKL. Trimming left V 1 base short and J 8 bases short, with 18 bases between. The CDR3 is made up of 16 amino acids. The CDR3: CASSQALRGNVDTIYF. CDR3 bases: TGCGCCAGCAGCCAAGCGTTACGGGGTAACGTAGACACCATATATTTT.

The rearrangement joins TRBV18 to TRBJ1-6, with unresolved D. The CDR3 covers 13 residues. CDR1 is KGHSH and CDR2 is LQKENI in the germline V gene. The V and J ends lost 3 bases and 5 bases respectively, with 5 bases between them. CDR3 amino acids: CASSPANNSPLHF. As DNA, the CDR3 is TGTGCCAGCTCACCGGCCAATAATTCACCCCTCCACTTT.

J is TRBJ1-5 and V is TRBV2; the match to TRBD1 covers 7 bases. The CDR3 length is 18 residues. V shed 3 bases, J shed 0 bases, and the junction held 11 bases outside the gene matches. Germline CDR1 reads SNHLY; CDR2 reads FYNNEI. The CDR3 sequence is CASSDLQGKGVSNQPQHF. CDR3 coding DNA: TGTGCCAGCAGTGACCTACAGGGGAAGGGTGTTAGCAATCAGCCCCAGCATTTT.

The gene calls are TRBV7-3 and TRBJ2-1; no definite D call. CDR1 and CDR2 (germline): SGHTA, FQGTGA. The CDR3 length is 15 residues. The germline V and J ends were trimmed by 4 bases and 0 bases, with 10 bases remaining between them. CDR3 nucleotide sequence: TGTGCCAGCAGCTCCGAGTTAAGCTCCTACAATGAGCAGTTCTTC. This sequence encodes CASSSELSSYNEQFF.

The chain recombines TRBV19 with TRBJ1-2; 7 nucleotides line up with TRBD1. Trimming at V came to 6 bases and at J to 6 bases, leaving 10 bases not matched to a gene. Per germline, CDR1 LNHDA and CDR2 SQIVND (reference sequence). The CDR3 is made up of 14 amino acids. The CDR3 protein is CASRRQGRSHGYTF. As DNA, the CDR3 is TGTGCCAGTAGACGACAGGGTAGATCGCATGGCTACACCTTC.

The chain uses TRBV24-1 and TRBJ2-3; 11 bases fit TRBD2. The CDR3 runs 16 residues. CDR1 and CDR2 (germline): KGHDR, SFDVKD. V trimming: 2 bases; J trimming: 0 bases; junction bases outside the gene matches: 0. The CDR3 protein is CATSDWTSGSTDTQYF. The CDR3 DNA sequence: TGTGCCACCAGTGATTGGACTAGCGGGAGCACAGATACGCAGTATTTT.

The chain combines TRBV19 with TRBJ1-5; 9 bases line up with TRBD1. The CDR3 is 17 residues long. V shed 3 bases, J shed 2 bases, and the junction held 8 bases outside the gene matches. From germline, CDR1 is LNHDA and CDR2 SQIVND (reference sequence). The CDR3 spells CASSMHYDRGGNQPQHF. The CDR3 DNA follows: TGTGCCAGTAGTATGCACTATGACAGGGGGGGCAATCAGCCCCAGCATTTT.

The chain has TRBV5-1 and TRBJ2-2, with D perhaps matching TRBD1 (6 bases). The CDR3 contains 12 residues. The V end lost 8 bases, the J end lost 4 bases, and 9 bases lay between the germline ends. The V gene's germline CDR1 is SGHRS and CDR2 YFSETQ. The CDR3 nucleotides read TGCGCCAGACAGGGAAGCACCGGGGAGCTGTTTTTT. It translates to CARQGSTGELFF. The full variable domain, in which reference TRBV5-1 and TRBJ2-2 provide the parts outside the CDR3, is KAGVTQTPRYLIKTRGQQVTLSCSPISGHRSVSWYQQTPGQGLQFLFEYFSETQRNKGNFPGRFSGRQFSNSRSEMNVSTLELGDSALYLCARQGSTGELFFGEGSRLTVL.

The chain links TRBV5-1 to TRBJ2-3; 7 bases match TRBD1. V lost 2 bases to trimming and J lost 6 bases; unmatched junction nucleotides: 6. The CDR3 sequence is 14 residues long. CDR1 and CDR2 (germline): SGHRS, YFSETQ. CDR3 DNA: TGCGCCAGCAGCTTCTTCACAGGGGACGATACGCAGTATTTT. It yields the protein CASSFFTGDDTQYF.

The gene calls are TRBV7-3 and TRBJ2-3; 10 nucleotides align to TRBD2. Germline V gives CDR1 SGHTA, CDR2 FQGTGA. J was trimmed by 5 bases and V by 5 bases; bases with no gene match: 10. The CDR3 runs 16 residues. As DNA, the CDR3 is TGTGCCAGCAGCCCAAGGAAGCGGGGGGGCCGAGATACGCAGTATTTT. Translated: CASSPRKRGGRDTQYF.